This TCR beta chain was identified during a study of T-cell memory formation after mild COVID-19. Of note for this clonotype: Its antigen is not identified.

This CDR3 is 13 amino acids long. Germline V gives CDR1 KGHDR, CDR2 SFDVKD. Trimming stripped 4 bases from V and 2 bases from J, with 6 bases between. Study-level findings and limits: Confirmation was lacking for SARS-CoV-2 specificity of second-wave clones that peaked on day 37. Clones that contracted clustered mainly in CM and EM if CD4+ and in EMRA if CD8+.

TCRdb re-analysed the 5' RACE reads in MiXCR, keeping a single row per CDR3 protein. The table shows about 400,000 distinct CDR3 sequences, with 23% occurring only once. The rearrangement links TRBV24-1 to TRBJ2-3; TRBD2 is a possible D gene (5 bases). The sequence came from an adult woman who had mild COVID-19 (a few samples of this study predate the infection). Cell type and time point are not known. Sequenced material: PBMCs or a T cell subset sorted from them (not recorded which). CDR3 DNA: TGTGCCACCAGTGAGAGGGTCACAGATACGCAGTATTTT. Its translation: CATSERVTDTQYF.